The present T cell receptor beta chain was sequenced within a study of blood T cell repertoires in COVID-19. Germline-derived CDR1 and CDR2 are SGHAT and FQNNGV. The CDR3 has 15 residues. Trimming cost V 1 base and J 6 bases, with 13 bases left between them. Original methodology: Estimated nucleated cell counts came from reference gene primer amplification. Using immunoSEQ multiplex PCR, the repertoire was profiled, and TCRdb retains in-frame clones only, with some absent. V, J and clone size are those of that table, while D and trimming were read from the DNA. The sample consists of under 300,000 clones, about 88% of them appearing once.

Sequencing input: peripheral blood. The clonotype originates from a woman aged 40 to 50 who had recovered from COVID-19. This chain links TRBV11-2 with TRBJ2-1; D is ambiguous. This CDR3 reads CASSLVPSGTNEQFF. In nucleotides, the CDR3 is TGTGCCAGCAGCTTAGTACCCTCAGGCACCAATGAGCAGTTCTTC. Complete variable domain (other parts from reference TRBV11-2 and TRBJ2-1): EAGVAQSPRYKIIEKRQSVAFWCNPISGHATLYWYQQILGQGPKLLIQFQNNGVVDDSQLPKDRFSAERLKGVDSTLKIQPAKLEDSAVYLCASSLVPSGTNEQFFGPGTRLTVL.